This TCR beta chain stems from a study of OX40 agonist ivuxolimab in advanced cancers. The CDR3 contains 13 residues. Germline V gene sequence: CDR1 MNHEY, CDR2 SMNVEV (reference sequence). Only in-frame clones appear in the TCRdb table, and some are missing; sequencing was by immunoSEQ multiplex PCR. In the table there are over 50,000 clones, roughly 91% of which are singletons. Sample: CD4+ or CD8+ T cells sorted from blood, taken in a trial of the OX40 agonist ivuxolimab. The V call is TRBV27, the J call TRBJ2-5; D is undetermined. Matching the DNA end better, TRBJ2-7 makes the J call doubtful. This TCR was recovered from an adult with an advanced solid tumor such as melanoma, head and neck, liver or kidney cancer. This CDR3 is CASSSYTLTEQYF. CDR3 bases: TGTGCCAGCAGTTCATATACCCTCACCGAGCAGTACTTC.